The clone carrying this T cell receptor (beta chain) was observed at least ten times. Its antigen is as yet unknown. This specimen belongs to a study of T-cell reconstitution after alpha-beta-depleted transplantation in children. General study results and limits: A year post-transplant, T-cell counts and diversity derived mostly from newly produced T cells. Surviving thymic progenitors and recipient T cells were the source of high TCRbeta diversity at day 60 in some patients.

Preparing the TCRbeta library involved the use of unique molecular identifiers. TCRdb redid the calling of the PCR reads with MiXCR, one entry per CDR3 protein. There are about 7,200 distinct CDR3 sequences in the sample; approximately 5.3% occur only once, and about 23% lies in the top ten. With 2 bases removed from V and 8 bases from J, the gap between germline ends came to 15 bases. The CDR3 extends over 14 amino acids. In germline, CDR1 is MNHEY, CDR2 SMNVEV (reference sequence). Material: PBMCs, mostly from graft donor cells, obtained 180 days after TCRalphabeta/CD19-depleted stem cell transplant. This chain connects TRBV27 to TRBJ1-2; D not resolved. The source is a child in the first two years of life who had a stem cell transplant for acute myeloid leukemia, so the T cells may come from the graft donor. CDR3 sequence reads: CASSLQYAGGGYTF. In DNA form, the CDR3 reads TGTGCCAGCAGTTTACAGTACGCCGGTGGCGGCTACACCTTC.